Listed below are T cell receptor beta chains from one sample, sequenced in a study of blood T cell repertoires in COVID-19. TCRdb's table, derived via immunoSEQ multiplex PCR, lists solely in-frame clones and lacks some. The sample records roughly 300,000 clones, 88% being singletons. Sequenced input: peripheral blood. These receptors were taken from a man between 18 and 29 years old with active or convalescent COVID-19. Each CDR3 is given with its conserved first and last residue. The order of the fields is clone size, J gene, D gene, V gene, CDR3 DNA, CDR3 protein. The D gene is left open where the match is weak. Part of the rows lack a size; the others show once, few, many or a class for expanded clones.

NA TRBJ2-7 TRBD1 TRBV7-8 TGTGCCAGCAGCTCGTCGGGACAGGGGGACTACGAGCAGTACTTC CASSSSGQGDYEQYF
NA TRBJ1-5 NA TRBV6-2/TRBV6-3 TGTGCCAGCAGTTACTCCTTTGGGCCTTATAGCAATCAGCCCCAGCATTTT CASSYSFGPYSNQPQHF
NA TRBJ1-2 NA TRBV10-3 TGTGCCATCAGTGAGTCACGAGAGGACTATGGCTACACCTTC CAISESREDYGYTF
once TRBJ1-5 TRBD1 TRBV6-5 TGTGCCAGCAGTACCTCAGGGGGCTTTCAGCCCCAGCATTTT CASSTSGGFQPQHF
NA TRBJ2-3 TRBD1 TRBV9 TGTGCCAGCAGCGCAGAGACAGGGGCCCATACGCAGTATTTT CASSAETGAHTQYF
NA TRBJ2-7 NA TRBV6-5 TGTGCCAGCAGCGACAGCTATTCCTACGAGCAGTACTTC CASSDSYSYEQYF
few TRBJ2-2 NA TRBV3-1/TRBV3-2 TGTGCCAGCAGCCACCGAGCAAACACCGGGGAGCTGTTTTTT CASSHRANTGELFF
NA TRBJ2-3 TRBD1 TRBV3-1/TRBV3-2 TGTGCCAGCAGCCAGACAGGGGGAAGCACAGATACGCAGTATTTT CASSQTGGSTDTQYF
NA TRBJ2-7 NA TRBV18 TGTGCCAGCTCACTAAGACAGAAGCCACCCTACTACGAGCAGTACTTC CASSLRQKPPYYEQYF
once TRBJ2-3 NA TRBV11-2 TGTGCGAACCGGGGTCTTAGCACAGATACGCAGTATTTT CANRGLSTDTQYF
NA TRBJ2-7 TRBD2 TRBV10-3 TGTGCCATCAGTGACCCGGGGGGCGAGCAGTACTTC CAISDPGGEQYF
NA TRBJ1-5 TRBD1 TRBV7-9 TGTGCCAGCAGCACGGGGACAGGGAACAGCAATCAGCCCCAGCATTTT CASSTGTGNSNQPQHF
NA TRBJ1-3 TRBD1 TRBV5-1 TGCGCCAGCAGCTCGGCCGGGACAGCCCTGAGCTCTGGAAACACCATATATTTT CASSSAGTALSSGNTIYF
NA TRBJ2-7 TRBD1 TRBV24-1 TGTGCCACCAGTCCGGGACAGGGCTCCTACGAGCAGTACTTC CATSPGQGSYEQYF
NA TRBJ2-1 NA TRBV27 TGTGCCAGCAGTTGGGCGGGTGGGTACAATGAGCAGTTCTTC CASSWAGGYNEQFF
NA TRBJ2-7 NA TRBV11-2 TGTGCCAGCAGCTTAGTGTATCGGGATCCCTACGAGCAGTACTTC CASSLVYRDPYEQYF
NA TRBJ2-7 NA TRBV13 TGTGCCAGCAGCCCTCGGTACGAGCAGTACTTC CASSPRYEQYF
few TRBJ1-1 NA TRBV3-1/TRBV3-2 TGTGCCAGCAGCCAAGGAGGTTGGAACACTGAAGCTTTCTTT CASSQGGWNTEAFF
NA TRBJ2-2 NA TRBV6-1 TGTGCCAGCAGTGTATTGGGGGGGCAGAACACCGGGGAGCTGTTTTTT CASSVLGGQNTGELFF
few TRBJ1-4 NA TRBV4-1 TGCGCCAGCAGCCAAGTCCCCCCAGGGTCGAATGAAAAACTGTTTTTT CASSQVPPGSNEKLFF
NA TRBJ1-2 TRBD1 TRBV27 TGTGCCAGCAGTCTCGGGACAGGGTATGGCTACACCTTC CASSLGTGYGYTF
NA TRBJ2-3 NA TRBV10-3 TGTGCCATCAGTGGTGGCGGGCGAACAGATACGCAGTATTTT CAISGGGRTDTQYF
NA TRBJ2-3 NA TRBV18 TGTGCCAGCTCACCAATTGGCTCTGACACAGATACGCAGTATTTT CASSPIGSDTDTQYF
NA TRBJ1-1 NA TRBV18 TGTGCCAGCTCGTCTAGGGGGATGGAAGCTTTCTTT CASSSRGMEAFF
NA TRBJ1-4 TRBD1 TRBV15 TGTGCCACCAGCAGGCACCCGGGACAGGGAGTCGAAAAACTGTTTTTT CATSRHPGQGVEKLFF
NA TRBJ2-2 NA TRBV9 TGTGCCAGCAGCGTAGGACATTTTTCGACCGGGGAGCTGTTTTTT CASSVGHFSTGELFF
NA TRBJ1-2 TRBD1 TRBV10-2 TGCGCCAGCAGTTCACAGGGGGCTTATGGCTACACCTTC CASSSQGAYGYTF
NA TRBJ1-2 NA TRBV29-1 TGCAGCGTTGAAGCCCTATACTATGGCTACACCTTC CSVEALYYGYTF
once TRBJ2-7 NA TRBV14 TGTGCCAGCAGCCAAGATAGGAGGGACGAGCAGTACTTC CASSQDRRDEQYF
NA TRBJ1-5 NA TRBV5-5 TGTGCCAGCAGCTTGCTCCCGAGCCGTTATAGCAATCAGCCCCAGCATTTT CASSLLPSRYSNQPQHF
NA TRBJ2-5 NA TRBV3-1/TRBV3-2 TGTGCCAGCAGCCCAGAGGTGGCAGAGACCCAGTACTTC CASSPEVAETQYF
NA TRBJ1-2 TRBD1 TRBV25-1 TGTGCCAGCAATGAGGGGGCGAACTATGGCTACACCTTC CASNEGANYGYTF
NA TRBJ2-6 NA TRBV23-1 TGCGCCAGCAGTCAATCAACTAATCGCGGCAGGGGAAGCTCTGGGGCCAACGTCCTGACTTTC CASSQSTNRGRGSSGANVLTF